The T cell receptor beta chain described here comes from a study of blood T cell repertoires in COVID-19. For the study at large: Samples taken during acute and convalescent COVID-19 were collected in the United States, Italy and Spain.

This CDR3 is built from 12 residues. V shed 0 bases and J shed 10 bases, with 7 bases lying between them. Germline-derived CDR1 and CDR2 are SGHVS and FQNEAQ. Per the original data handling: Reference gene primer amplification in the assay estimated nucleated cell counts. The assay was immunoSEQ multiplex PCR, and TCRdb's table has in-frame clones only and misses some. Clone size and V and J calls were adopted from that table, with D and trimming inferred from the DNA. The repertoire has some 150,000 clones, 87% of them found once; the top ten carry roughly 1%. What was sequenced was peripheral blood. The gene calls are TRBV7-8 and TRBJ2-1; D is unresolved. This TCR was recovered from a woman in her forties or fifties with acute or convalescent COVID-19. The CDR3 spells CASSLALREQFF. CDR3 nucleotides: TGTGCCAGCAGCTTAGCGTTGAGAGAGCAGTTCTTC.